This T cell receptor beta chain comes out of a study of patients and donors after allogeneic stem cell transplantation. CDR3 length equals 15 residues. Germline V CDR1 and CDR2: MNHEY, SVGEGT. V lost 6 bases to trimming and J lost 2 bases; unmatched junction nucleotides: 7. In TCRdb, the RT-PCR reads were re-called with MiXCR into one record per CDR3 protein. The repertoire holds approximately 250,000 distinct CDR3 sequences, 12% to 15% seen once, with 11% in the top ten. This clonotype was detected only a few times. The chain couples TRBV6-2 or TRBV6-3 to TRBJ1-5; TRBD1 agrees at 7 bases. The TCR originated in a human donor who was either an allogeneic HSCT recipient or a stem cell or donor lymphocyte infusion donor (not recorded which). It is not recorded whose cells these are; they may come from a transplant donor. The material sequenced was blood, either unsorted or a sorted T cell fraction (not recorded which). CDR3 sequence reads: CASRETGQGNQPQHF. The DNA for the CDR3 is TGTGCCAGCAGGGAGACAGGGCAGGGCAATCAGCCCCAGCATTTT.